This T cell receptor beta chain was profiled in a study of PD-1 blockade in classical Hodgkin lymphoma. Produced via immunoSEQ multiplex PCR; TCRdb's table is partial and in-frame only. The sample yields tens of thousands of clones, 90% to 95% seen once. This CDR3 contains 16 residues. The V end was cut by 4 bases, the J end by 6 bases, with 23 bases between. Germline lookup yields CDR1 SGDLS and CDR2 YYNGEE. Each patient's relapse followed autologous stem cell transplantation, and brentuximab vedotin exposure varied. The clonotype comes from a human donor with classical Hodgkin lymphoma. The rearrangement links TRBV9 to TRBJ2-7; possible D gene TRBD2, 6 bases. The sequencing used peripheral blood mononuclear cells (PBMCs), collected at baseline. DNA of the CDR3: TGTGCCAGCAGCCCATCCCCAGCGGGCACCCTAGGCGAGCAGTACTTC. It is translated as CASSPSPAGTLGEQYF.